This record looks at one T cell receptor beta chain sequence and its context. PCR primers comprised 60 Vbeta and 13 Jbeta primers. Assay used: immunoSEQ multiplex PCR; TCRdb lists only in-frame clones, some missing. The data show around 130,000 clones, with approximately 80% seen just once and around 5.5% held by the top ten. The sample originates from a study of cytomegalovirus exposure and HLA in healthy donors. V was pared by 4 bases and J by 1 base, with 4 bases of the junction left unmatched. Germline loops: CDR1 MRHNA, CDR2 SNTAGT. CDR3 length: 15 residues. This chain joins TRBV6-4 and TRBJ1-5; TRBD1 aligns across 7 bases. Sequencing used PBMCs. This TCR came from a man younger than 35 in good health and CMV-seropositive. The CDR3 reads CASSAPQGSNQPQHF. The CDR3 DNA is TGTGCCAGCAGTGCTCCACAGGGGAGCAATCAGCCCCAGCATTTT.